Listed below are T cell receptor beta chains from one sample, sequenced in a study of shared clonotypes between healthy human individuals. Only in-frame clones appear in the TCRdb table, and some are missing; sequencing was by immunoSEQ multiplex PCR. The table records about 2 million clones, over 85% of them present only once. Material: naive CD8+ T cells sorted from blood. The receptors were sampled from a man aged 18 to 30 in good health. Both conserved end residues are part of each CDR3. A D gene is named only where the DNA matches it firmly. Rows give clone size only sometimes, using once, few, many, or a class for an expanded clone.

abundance	j_gene	v_gene	d_gene	CDR3aa	CDR3nt
few	TRBJ2-7	TRBV16	-	CASSQDRTSEQYF	TGTGCCAGCAGCCAAGACAGGACGAGCGAGCAGTACTTC
few	TRBJ2-7	TRBV5-1	-	CASSLDGTYEQYF	TGCGCCAGCAGCCTGGACGGAACCTACGAGCAGTACTTC
-	TRBJ2-7	TRBV21-1	-	CASSKSGPTSSYEQYF	TGTGCCAGCAGCAAATCGGGACCGACTAGCTCCTACGAGCAGTACTTC
-	TRBJ2-1	TRBV10-3	-	CAIEPGGVGYNEQFF	TGTGCCATCGAGCCGGGTGGCGTCGGCTACAATGAGCAGTTCTTC
-	TRBJ1-2	TRBV4-1	-	CASSQGGLGLVGYTF	TGCGCCAGCAGCCAAGGGGGGCTGGGCCTCGTGGGCTACACCTTC
-	TRBJ1-1	TRBV19	-	CASSLTANTEAFF	TGTGCCAGTAGTTTGACGGCGAACACTGAAGCTTTCTTT
-	TRBJ2-7	TRBV14	-	CASSQGPGGQYF	TGTGCCAGCAGCCAAGGACCCGGAGGGCAGTACTTC
-	TRBJ2-5	TRBV2	-	CASSDRVETQYF	TGTGCCAGCAGTGACAGGGTTGAGACCCAGTACTTC
-	TRBJ2-7	TRBV9	-	CASSSPPAPYEQYF	TGTGCCAGCAGCTCCCCCCCGGCCCCCTACGAGCAGTACTTC
-	TRBJ2-1	TRBV19	-	CASSIDVYNEQFF	TGTGCCAGTAGTATAGACGTGTACAATGAGCAGTTCTTC
-	TRBJ2-7	TRBV28	TRBD2	CASSWGLAGVLSYEQYF	TGTGCCAGCAGTTGGGGACTAGCGGGAGTCTTGTCCTACGAGCAGTACTTC
-	TRBJ1-1	TRBV5-8	-	CASSFPGDTEAFF	TGTGCCAGCAGCTTTCCGGGGGACACTGAAGCTTTCTTT
-	TRBJ1-6	TRBV6-1	TRBD1	CASRDRDPHF	TGTGCCAGCCGGGACAGGGACCCTCACTTT
-	TRBJ2-2	TRBV7-9	-	CASSLEHTNTGELFF	TGTGCCAGCAGCTTAGAACACACTAACACCGGGGAGCTGTTTTTT
-	TRBJ2-1	TRBV5-6	TRBD1	CASSYGTGYNEQFF	TGTGCCAGCAGCTACGGGACAGGATACAATGAGCAGTTCTTC
-	TRBJ2-7	TRBV6-5	-	CASTPGAGSYEQYF	TGTGCCAGCACCCCTGGGGCAGGGAGCTACGAGCAGTACTTC